The text below deals with one TCR beta chain. This entry comes from a study of T cell changes during pregnancy in multiple sclerosis. Data came from immunoSEQ multiplex PCR; TCRdb stores just in-frame clones and leaves some out. The sample contains some 33,000 clones, about nine tenths of which appear only once. This TCR derives from a female donor in good health, enrolled as a control in a pregnancy study. The specimen comprised CD8+ T cells from peripheral blood mononuclear cells, sampled in the second trimester of pregnancy.

For the CDR3, the DNA is TGTGCCAGCAGCCAAGAACTGGGGACAGGGTCCTACGAGCAGTACTTC. Its translation: CASSQELGTGSYEQYF. This chain connects TRBV4-2 to TRBJ2-7; 9 bases match TRBD1. V lost 0 bases and J lost 1; bases outside the gene matches: 4. The CDR3 spans 16 residues. The V gene's germline CDR1 is LGHNA and CDR2 YNFKEQ.